This TCR beta chain stems from a study of cytomegalovirus exposure and HLA in healthy donors. Study-wide results and limits: Later analysis placed DRB1 highest and HLA-C lowest in TCR association rates, which differed by HLA locus. V segments that were indistinguishable, TRBV6-2 and TRBV6-3 among them, were omitted from analysis.

CDR1 is GTSNPN, CDR2 SVGIG, per germline (reference sequence). CDR3 size: 13 residues. Trimming left V 5 bases short and J 5 bases short, with 14 bases between. This cohort consisted of healthy bone marrow donors. A multiplex PCR was run with 60 Vbeta primers and 13 Jbeta primers. Clones were read by immunoSEQ multiplex PCR, and TCRdb kept only the in-frame ones, dropping some. The table shows approximately 180,000 clones, with roughly four fifths occurring only once. On this clone itself: Its antigen remains unidentified.

The genes are TRBV30 and TRBJ2-3; D may be TRBD1 (5 bases). The sequence came from a woman under 30 in good health and CMV-seropositive. The sequencing input was PBMCs. The CDR3: CAWQAGFVDTQYF. DNA of the CDR3: TGTGCCTGGCAGGCAGGGTTTGTAGATACGCAGTATTTT.